This T cell receptor (beta chain) was retrieved from a study of Ad26.COV2.S vaccination and SARS-CoV-2 variants. Described treatment: about 20 received Ad26.COV2.S at low or high dose, single or two shots; roughly five received placebo; per-sample allocation not given. The study sampled participants on day 63 after the first vaccine or placebo injection. Remarks on this clone: Other DNA sequences in the same sample also yield this CDR3.

The V and J ends lost 5 bases and 5 bases respectively, with 7 bases between them. This CDR3 has 11 residues. CDR1 and CDR2 from the germline V gene are GTSNPN and SVGIG (reference sequence). Generated by immunoSEQ multiplex PCR, the TCRdb table keeps only in-frame clones and is missing some. The sample shows around 250,000 clones, over 75% of them seen only once. Source: peripheral blood, taken in a trial of Ad26.COV2.S vaccine versus placebo. V and J are TRBV30 and TRBJ2-1; perhaps TRBD2 as D (6 bases). The TCR originated in a person between 18 and 65 years old who received the Ad26.COV2.S COVID-19 vaccine or a placebo. CDR3 residues: CAWAGNNEQFF. The CDR3 DNA reads as TGTGCCTGGGCGGGGAACAATGAGCAGTTCTTC.